In its sample, the clone carrying this TCR beta chain was seen once. Source study methods: Estimates of nucleated cell counts were drawn from the amplification of reference gene primers. Assay used: immunoSEQ multiplex PCR; TCRdb lists only in-frame clones, some missing. The D gene and trimming were derived from the DNA, and the V and J assignments and clone size from that table. This sample has around 460,000 clones, with 70% to 90% found just once. This entry belongs to a study of blood T cell repertoires in COVID-19. Study summary: There were acute and convalescent COVID-19 samples, and they came from the United States, Italy and Spain.

The V end was cut by 3 bases, the J end by 5 bases, with 20 bases between. The CDR3 covers 16 residues. Per germline, CDR1 MNHNS and CDR2 SASEGT. The sample was peripheral blood. This TCR was sampled from a young man with COVID-19, enrolled during active disease. This chain connects TRBV6-1 to TRBJ2-7, with a possible D match to TRBD2 (6 bases). The CDR3 nucleotides read TGTGCCAGCAGTGACGTAGGGACTCCACTATCCAACGAGCAGTACTTC. Protein sequence: CASSDVGTPLSNEQYF.